A single sample gave rise to the 11 T cell receptor beta chains below, sequenced in a study of T-cell memory formation after mild COVID-19 (dated by TCRdb to about 2021). The method was 5' RACE. The reads were generated on an Illumina NovaSeq 6000. The public reads were quality trimmed at Q25 with fastp and then assembled into clones with MiXCR by TCRdb, keeping productive beta chains. One record per CDR3 amino acid sequence lists the most common genes and DNA. For this sample the table gives roughly 280,000 distinct CDR3 sequences, of which 16% were detected only once. The ten largest account for roughly 20% of the sample. The sequencing sample was made of PBMCs or a T cell subset sorted from them (not recorded which). These receptors originate from a man younger than 30 who had mild COVID-19 (a few samples of this study predate the infection). The sample titles of this study are shuffled in the database, so cell type and time point are left out; the donor was told from shared clones.

This clonotype was found many times. The rearrangement uses TRBV6-2 or TRBV6-3 and TRBJ2-7; D is ambiguous. The CDR3 runs to 12 residues. Germline loops: CDR1 MNHEY, CDR2 SVGEGT. V was clipped by 5 bases and J by 0 bases, with 5 bases between them. The CDR3 DNA reads TGTGCCAGCAGTCGAAGCTCCTACGAGCAGTACTTC. Its translation: CASSRSSYEQYF.

This clonotype was detected only a few times. This chain links TRBV6-5 with TRBJ2-7; 8 bases line up with TRBD1. Germline trimming cut 4 bases from V and 6 bases from J; bases unmatched to any gene: 11. Per germline, CDR1 MNHEY and CDR2 SVGAGI. CDR3 length equals 15 residues. The CDR3 loop is CASSFRATGGGEQYV. CDR3 sequence (DNA): TGTGCCAGCAGTTTCCGAGCTACAGGGGGTGGCGAGCAGTACGTC.

This chain uses TRBV12-3 or TRBV12-4 with TRBJ2-2; 16 nucleotides align to TRBD2. J gave up 0 bases and V 6 bases, and 4 bases lay outside the gene matches. The length of the CDR3 is 18 residues. In nucleotides, the CDR3 is TGTGCCAGCAGCCGGGGACTAGCGGGGGGGACGAACACCGGGGAGCTGTTTTTT. Its translation is CASSRGLAGGTNTGELFF.

This chain uses TRBV2 with TRBJ1-5; D might be TRBD1 (6 bases). The V gene lost 8 bases and the J gene lost 2 bases, with 16 bases spanning the gap. The CDR3 is 15 amino acids. Germline CDR1 is SNHLY and CDR2 is FYNNEI. The CDR3 is CASSIGTSRNQPQHF. DNA for the CDR3: TGTGCCAGCTCCATTGGGACAAGCCGCAATCAGCCCCAGCATTTT.

The chain uses TRBV5-6 and TRBJ1-2; D remains unclear. Germline CDR1 is SGHDT and CDR2 is YYEEEE. The CDR3 length is 13 residues. V shed 0 bases and J shed 8 bases, with 11 bases lying between them. The CDR3 region is CASSLGGPSGYTF. DNA for the CDR3: TGTGCCAGCAGCTTGGGAGGGCCTAGCGGCTACACCTTC.

This rearrangement joins TRBV7-2 to TRBJ2-3, with D unresolved. CDR1 is SGHTA, CDR2 FQGNSA, per germline. Deletions cut 0 bases from V and 2 bases from J, with 9 bases between. This CDR3 contains 15 residues. The CDR3 DNA is TGTGCCAGCAGCTTAGCGCTAACATTCACAGATACGCAGTATTTT. As protein: CASSLALTFTDTQYF.

J is TRBJ2-1 and V is TRBV6-5; 7 bases agree with TRBD1. With 3 bases clipped from V and 4 bases from J, the junction kept 3 bases outside the gene matches. The CDR3 consists of 14 residues. CDR1 is MNHEY, CDR2 SVGAGI, per germline. The CDR3 loop reads CASSYRGLYNEQFF. The CDR3 nucleotides are TGTGCCAGCAGTTATAGGGGGCTTTACAATGAGCAGTTCTTC.

The chain has TRBV5-1 and TRBJ1-5; D is unresolved. CDR1 is SGHRS and CDR2 is YFSETQ in the germline V gene. This CDR3 has 15 amino acids. V was shortened by 4 bases and J by 0 bases, with 11 bases between the two germline ends. The CDR3 sequence is CASSVAGLSNQPQHF. The CDR3 DNA reads as TGCGCCAGCAGCGTAGCCGGTCTTAGCAATCAGCCCCAGCATTTT.

This clonotype was observed a handful of times. The chain joins TRBV7-9 to TRBJ2-3; D uncertain. Germline CDR1 SEHNR, CDR2 FQNEAQ (reference sequence). V shed 2 bases and J shed 1 base, with 7 bases lying between them. The CDR3 covers 14 residues. CDR3 bases: TGTGCCAGCAGCTTATCTTGGGGCACAGATACGCAGTATTTT. Its translation: CASSLSWGTDTQYF.

The chain employs TRBV20-1 and TRBJ2-3; no reliable D call. The CDR3 runs 13 residues. Germline-derived CDR1 and CDR2 are DFQATT and SNEGSKA (reference sequence). With 4 bases removed from V and 2 bases from J, the gap between germline ends came to 10 bases. CDR3 nucleotides: TGCAGTGCTACCCTAGTAAACACAGATACGCAGTATTTT. Its protein product is CSATLVNTDTQYF.

This clonotype has just a few counts. CDR3 loop: CSAGRTVGNQPQHF. CDR3 nucleotide sequence: TGCAGTGCGGGCAGGACAGTGGGCAATCAGCCCCAGCATTTT. The chain joins TRBV20-1 to TRBJ1-5; D possibly corresponds to TRBD1 (6 bases). V lost 6 bases and J 2 bases, leaving 14 bases between the germline ends. This CDR3 has 14 residues. Germline V lookup: CDR1 DFQATT, CDR2 SNEGSKA (reference sequence).